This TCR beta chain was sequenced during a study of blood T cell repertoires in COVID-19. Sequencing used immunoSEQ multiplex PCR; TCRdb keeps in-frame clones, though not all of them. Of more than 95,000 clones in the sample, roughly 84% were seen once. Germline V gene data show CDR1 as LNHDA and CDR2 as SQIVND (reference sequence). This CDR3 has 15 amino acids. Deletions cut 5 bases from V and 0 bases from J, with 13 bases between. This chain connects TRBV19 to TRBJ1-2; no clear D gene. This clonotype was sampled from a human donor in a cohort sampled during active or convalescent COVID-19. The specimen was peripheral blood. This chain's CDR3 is CASSSQTGANYGYTF. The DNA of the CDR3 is TGTGCCAGTAGTTCACAGACGGGAGCTAACTATGGCTACACCTTC.